The T cell receptor beta chain described here comes from a study of early T cells in non-severe SARS-CoV-2 infection. The study's findings and limits: Clonotype matching in VDJdb favored anti-spike CD8 responses and did not capture private and CD4 specificities.

This clonotype was counted many times. Its specificity is not known. The junction had 11 bases not matched to a gene; V was cut back by 10 bases and J by 5 bases. The germline gives CDR1 SGHAT, CDR2 FQNNGV. This CDR3 has 14 residues. The TCR library protocol was used to attach unique molecular identifiers. These identifiers were attached to individual cDNA molecules. TCRdb independently ran MiXCR on the 5' RACE reads; one entry per CDR3 protein. The table includes about 58,000 distinct CDR3 sequences, 10% to 15% detected once. The material sequenced was whole blood. The clonotype comes from an adult who was a healthcare worker with PCR-confirmed SARS-CoV-2 infection or an uninfected control (not recorded which). The chain uses TRBV11-2 and TRBJ1-1; 9 bases line up with TRBD1. The CDR3 protein is CATDMTGGNTEAFF. In DNA, the CDR3 is TGTGCCACTGACATGACAGGGGGGAATACTGAAGCTTTCTTT.